This passage covers 4 T cell receptor beta chains from one sample sequenced in a study of CD8 T cells in Susac syndrome. RNA totalling 0.5 to 1 ug underwent reverse transcription with random hexamers. Each CDR3 protein is one row after TCRdb ran MiXCR on the immunoSEQ multiplex PCR reads. The sample has tens of thousands of distinct CDR3 sequences; roughly 93% are singletons. The material sequenced was CD8+ T cells from PBMCs. The receptors originated from a human donor in good health.

The chain joins TRBV10-3 to TRBJ2-7; 8 bases line up with TRBD1. This CDR3 is built from 14 residues. With V trimmed by 7 bases and J by 3 bases, 8 bases remained unmatched. Germline V gene lookup returns CDR1 ENHRY and CDR2 SYGVKD. Written as DNA, the CDR3 is TGTGCCATCAACCCGGAGGACAGGGTCTACGAGCAGTACTTC. Protein: CAINPEDRVYEQYF.

V usage is TRBV7-9 and J usage is TRBJ2-7; TRBD2 matches at 8 bases. Looked up from germline, CDR1 is SEHNR and CDR2 is FQNEAQ (reference sequence). CDR3 length: 14 amino acids. Trimming took 1 base from V and 6 from J; bases not matched to a gene: 5. The CDR3 DNA sequence: TGTGCCAGCAGCTTAGGACTAGCGTCCGCCGAGCAGTACTTC. Its protein is CASSLGLASAEQYF.

The rearrangement uses TRBV28 and TRBJ2-7; TRBD2 aligns across 7 bases. The CDR3 spans 14 residues. In germline, CDR1 is MDHEN, CDR2 SYDVKM. The V gene end was trimmed by 7 bases and the J gene end by 0 bases; junction bases not matched to a gene: 6. The CDR3 bases are TGTGCCAGCACACGACGGACTAGCTCCTACGAGCAGTACTTC. Amino acids: CASTRRTSSYEQYF. The variable domain in full, with the rest retrieved from reference TRBV28 and TRBJ2-7, is DVKVTQSSRYLVKRTGEKVFLECVQDMDHENMFWYRQDPGLGLRLIYFSYDVKMKEKGDIPEGYSVSREKKERFSLILESASTNQTSMYLCASTRRTSSYEQYFGPGTRLTVT.

This chain connects TRBV29-1 to TRBJ1-1; D uncertain. Germline-derived CDR1 and CDR2 are SQVTM and ANQGSEA. V was shortened by 3 bases and J by 4 bases, with 9 bases between the two germline ends. CDR3 length: 12 residues. The CDR3 sequence is CSVDGGGTEAFF. The CDR3 bases are TGCAGCGTTGATGGAGGTGGCACTGAAGCTTTCTTT.